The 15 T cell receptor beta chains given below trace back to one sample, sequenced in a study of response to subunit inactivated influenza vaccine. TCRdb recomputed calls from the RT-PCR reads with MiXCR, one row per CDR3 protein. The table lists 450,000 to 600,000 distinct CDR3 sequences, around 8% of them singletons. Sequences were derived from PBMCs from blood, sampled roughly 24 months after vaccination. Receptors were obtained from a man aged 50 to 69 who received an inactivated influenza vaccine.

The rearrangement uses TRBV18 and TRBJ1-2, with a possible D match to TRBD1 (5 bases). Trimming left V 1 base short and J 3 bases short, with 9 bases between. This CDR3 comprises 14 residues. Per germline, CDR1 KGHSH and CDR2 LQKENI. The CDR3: CASSPQGWDYGYTF. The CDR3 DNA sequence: TGTGCCAGCTCACCACAGGGGTGGGACTATGGCTACACCTTC.

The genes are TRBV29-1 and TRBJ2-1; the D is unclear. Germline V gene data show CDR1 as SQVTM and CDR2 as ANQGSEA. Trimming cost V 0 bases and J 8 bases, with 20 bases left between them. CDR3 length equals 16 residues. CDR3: CSVEDRFSRSGDEQFF. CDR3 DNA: TGCAGCGTTGAAGATCGGTTTTCGCGGAGTGGGGATGAGCAGTTCTTC.

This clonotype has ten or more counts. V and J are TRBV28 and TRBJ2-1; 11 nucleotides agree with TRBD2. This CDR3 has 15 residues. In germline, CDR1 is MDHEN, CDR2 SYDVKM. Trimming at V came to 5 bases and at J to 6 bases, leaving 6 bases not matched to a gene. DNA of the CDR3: TGTGCCAGCAGTCTAGCGGGAGGCCCGGTCAATGAGCAGTTCTTC. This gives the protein CASSLAGGPVNEQFF.

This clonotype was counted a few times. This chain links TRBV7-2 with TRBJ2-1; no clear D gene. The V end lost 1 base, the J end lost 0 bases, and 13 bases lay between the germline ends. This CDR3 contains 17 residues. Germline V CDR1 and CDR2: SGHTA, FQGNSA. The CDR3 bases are TGTGCCAGCAGCTTAGGGCCCAGCTCCTACTCCTACAATGAGCAGTTCTTC. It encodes CASSLGPSSYSYNEQFF.

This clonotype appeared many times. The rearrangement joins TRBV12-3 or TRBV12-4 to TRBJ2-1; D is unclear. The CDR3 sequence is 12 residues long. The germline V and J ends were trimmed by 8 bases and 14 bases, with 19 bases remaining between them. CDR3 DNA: TGTGCCAGCGGCTTTGGGGAAGAAGGAAAGTTCTTC. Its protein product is CASGFGEEGKFF.

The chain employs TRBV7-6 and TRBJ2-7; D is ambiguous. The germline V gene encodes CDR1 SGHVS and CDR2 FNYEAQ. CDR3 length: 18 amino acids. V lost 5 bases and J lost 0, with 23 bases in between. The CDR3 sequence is CASSPDSAQGSSSYEQYF. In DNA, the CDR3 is TGTGCCAGCAGCCCAGATTCCGCCCAAGGGTCAAGCTCCTACGAGCAGTACTTC.

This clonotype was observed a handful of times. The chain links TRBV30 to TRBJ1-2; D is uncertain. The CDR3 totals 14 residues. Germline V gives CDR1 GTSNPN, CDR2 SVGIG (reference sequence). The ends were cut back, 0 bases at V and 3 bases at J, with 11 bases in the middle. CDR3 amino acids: CAWSVRAPHYGYTF. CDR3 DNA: TGTGCCTGGAGTGTACGGGCCCCTCACTATGGCTACACCTTC. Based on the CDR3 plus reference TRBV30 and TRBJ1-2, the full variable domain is SQTIHQWPATLVQPVGSPLSLECTVEGTSNPNLYWYRQAAGRGLQLLFYSVGIGQISSEVPQNLSASRPQDRQFILSSKKLLLSDSGFYLCAWSVRAPHYGYTFGSGTRLTVV.

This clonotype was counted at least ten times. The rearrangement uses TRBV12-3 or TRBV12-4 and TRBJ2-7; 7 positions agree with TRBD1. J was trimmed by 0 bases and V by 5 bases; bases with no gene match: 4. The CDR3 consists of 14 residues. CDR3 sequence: CASSGAGGSYEQYF. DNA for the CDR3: TGTGCCAGCAGTGGAGCAGGGGGCTCCTACGAGCAGTACTTC.

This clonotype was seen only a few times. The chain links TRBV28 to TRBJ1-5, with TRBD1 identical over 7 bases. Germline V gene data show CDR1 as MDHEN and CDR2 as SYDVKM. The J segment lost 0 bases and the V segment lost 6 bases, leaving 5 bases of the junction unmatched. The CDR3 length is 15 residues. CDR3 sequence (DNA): TGTGCCAGCAGATACAGGGGAGGTAGCAATCAGCCCCAGCATTTT. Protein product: CASRYRGGSNQPQHF.

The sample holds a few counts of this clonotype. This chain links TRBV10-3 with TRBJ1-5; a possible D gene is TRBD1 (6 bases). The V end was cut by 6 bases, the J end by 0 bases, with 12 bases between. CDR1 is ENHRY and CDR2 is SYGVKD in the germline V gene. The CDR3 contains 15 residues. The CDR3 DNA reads TGTGCCATCAGCTCCGACAGGTATAGCAATCAGCCCCAGCATTTT. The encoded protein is CAISSDRYSNQPQHF.

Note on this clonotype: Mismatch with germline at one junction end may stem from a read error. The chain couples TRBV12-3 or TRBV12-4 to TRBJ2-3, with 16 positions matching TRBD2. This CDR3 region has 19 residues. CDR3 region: CARSLGTSGGAVVPDTQYF. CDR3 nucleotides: TGTGCCCGCAGTTTAGGGACTAGCGGGGGGGCCGTAGTCCCAGATACGCAGTATTTT.

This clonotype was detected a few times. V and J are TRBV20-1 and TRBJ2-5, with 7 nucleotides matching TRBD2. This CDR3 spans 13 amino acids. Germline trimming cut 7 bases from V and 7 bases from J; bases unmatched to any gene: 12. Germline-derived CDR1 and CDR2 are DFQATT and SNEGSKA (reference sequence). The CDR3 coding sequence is TGCAGTGTCAAAGAGACTAGCAGCGGGACCCAGTACTTC. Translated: CSVKETSSGTQYF.

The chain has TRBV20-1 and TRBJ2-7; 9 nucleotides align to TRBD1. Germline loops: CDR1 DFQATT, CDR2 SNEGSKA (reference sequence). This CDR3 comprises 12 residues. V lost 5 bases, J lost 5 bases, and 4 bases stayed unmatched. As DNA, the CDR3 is TGCAGTGCTCTCCGGACAGGGGACGAGCAGTACTTC. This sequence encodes CSALRTGDEQYF.

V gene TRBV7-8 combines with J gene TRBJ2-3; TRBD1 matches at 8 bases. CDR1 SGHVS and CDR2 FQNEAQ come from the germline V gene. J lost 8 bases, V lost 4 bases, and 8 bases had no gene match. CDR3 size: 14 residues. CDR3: CASSSGGWMGTQYF. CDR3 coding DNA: TGTGCCAGCAGCTCAGGGGGCTGGATGGGTACGCAGTATTTT. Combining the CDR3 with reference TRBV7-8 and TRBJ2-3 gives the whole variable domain GAGVSQSPRYKVAKRGQDVALRCDPISGHVSLFWYQQALGQGPEFLTYFQNEAQLDKSGLPSDRFFAERPEGSVSTLKIQRTQQEDSAVYLCASSSGGWMGTQYFGPGTRLTVL.

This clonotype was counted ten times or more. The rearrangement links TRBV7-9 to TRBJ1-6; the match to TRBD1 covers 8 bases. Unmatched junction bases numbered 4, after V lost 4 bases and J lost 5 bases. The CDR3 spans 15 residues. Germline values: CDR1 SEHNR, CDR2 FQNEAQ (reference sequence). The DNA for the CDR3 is TGTGCCAGCAGCTCGGACAGGGCCAATAATTCACCCCTCCACTTT. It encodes CASSSDRANNSPLHF. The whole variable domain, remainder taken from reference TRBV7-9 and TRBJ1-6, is DTGVSQNPRHKITKRGQNVTFRCDPISEHNRLYWYRQTLGQGPEFLTYFQNEAQLEKSRLLSDRFSAERPKGSFSTLEIQRTEQGDSAMYLCASSSDRANNSPLHFGNGTRLTVT.